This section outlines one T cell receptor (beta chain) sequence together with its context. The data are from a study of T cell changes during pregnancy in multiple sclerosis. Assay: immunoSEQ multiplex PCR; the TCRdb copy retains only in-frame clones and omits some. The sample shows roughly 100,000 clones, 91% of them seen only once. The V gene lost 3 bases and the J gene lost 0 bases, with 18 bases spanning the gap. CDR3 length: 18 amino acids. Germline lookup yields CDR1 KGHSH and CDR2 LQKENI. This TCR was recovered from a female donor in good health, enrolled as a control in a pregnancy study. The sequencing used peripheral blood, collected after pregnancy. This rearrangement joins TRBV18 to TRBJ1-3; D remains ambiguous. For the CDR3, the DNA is TGTGCCAGCTCACCGGGCGCCGCGGGAAGGAGCTCTGGAAACACCATATATTTT. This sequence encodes CASSPGAAGRSSGNTIYF.